These 18 T cell receptor beta chains originate from one sample sequenced in a study of early T cells in non-severe SARS-CoV-2 infection. Using its own MiXCR run on the 5' RACE reads, TCRdb lists one record per CDR3 protein. The repertoire holds more than 20,000 distinct CDR3 sequences, 4.5% to 7% seen once, with less than 2.5% in the top ten. The sample taken for sequencing was whole blood. The receptors come from an adult who was a healthcare worker with PCR-confirmed SARS-CoV-2 infection or an uninfected control (not recorded which).

This clonotype was recorded at least ten times. The rearrangement uses TRBV18 and TRBJ1-1, with D hard to call. The CDR3 is 14 amino acids. The germline gives CDR1 KGHSH, CDR2 LQKENI. V lost 4 bases to trimming and J lost 1 base, with 10 bases between them. The CDR3 protein is CASSLIEANTEAFF. CDR3 bases: TGTGCCAGCTCACTAATTGAGGCGAACACTGAAGCTTTCTTT. The full variable domain, with the rest looked up from reference TRBV18 and TRBJ1-1, is NAGVMQNPRHLVRRRGQEARLRCSPMKGHSHVYWYRQLPEEGLKFMVYLQKENIIDESGMPKERFSAEFPKEGPSILRIQQVVRGDSAAYFCASSLIEANTEAFFGQGTRLTVV.

This clonotype came up many times. The chain recombines TRBV6-2 or TRBV6-3 with TRBJ2-7; no reliable D call. Germline V gene lookup returns CDR1 MNHEY and CDR2 SVGEGT. Trimming pared 6 bases from V and 0 bases from J, leaving 3 bases between. The CDR3 runs 11 residues. The CDR3 loop is CASSNSYEQYF. CDR3 DNA: TGTGCCAGCAGCAACTCCTACGAGCAGTACTTC.

The sample holds many counts of this clonotype. This chain connects TRBV19 to TRBJ2-4; a possible D gene is TRBD2 (5 bases). This CDR3 is built from 14 residues. Germline CDR1 LNHDA, CDR2 SQIVND (reference sequence). Trimming removed 3 bases from V and 9 bases from J, with 15 bases in between. The CDR3 spells CASSIFGESTIQYF. In DNA form, the CDR3 reads TGTGCCAGTAGTATTTTCGGGGAATCCACCATTCAGTACTTC.

This clonotype was recorded at least ten times. The J gene is TRBJ1-5, the V gene TRBV20-1; 7 bases line up with TRBD1. The CDR3 extends over 16 amino acids. Germline assignment: CDR1 DFQATT and CDR2 SNEGSKA (reference sequence). V lost 3 bases and J lost 7; bases outside the gene matches: 15. Written as DNA, the CDR3 is TGCAGTGCTAGCGAGCCAAACAGGGGTTACGTGCAGCCCCAGCATTTT. It encodes CSASEPNRGYVQPQHF.

This clonotype was found many times. This chain links TRBV7-9 with TRBJ1-1, with a tentative D call TRBD1 (5 bases). Looked up from germline, CDR1 is SEHNR and CDR2 is FQNEAQ (reference sequence). The CDR3 spans 17 residues. Trimming stripped 4 bases from V and 1 base from J, with 19 bases between. The CDR3 protein is CASSSRDRLYPNTEAFF. The CDR3 coding sequence is TGTGCCAGCAGCTCCAGGGACCGCTTATATCCGAACACTGAAGCTTTCTTT. The full variable domain, its missing parts supplied by reference TRBV7-9 and TRBJ1-1, is DTGVSQNPRHKITKRGQNVTFRCDPISEHNRLYWYRQTLGQGPEFLTYFQNEAQLEKSRLLSDRFSAERPKGSFSTLEIQRTEQGDSAMYLCASSSRDRLYPNTEAFFGQGTRLTVV.

This clonotype was found many times. This chain connects TRBV18 to TRBJ2-5; D might be TRBD2 (6 bases). CDR1 KGHSH and CDR2 LQKENI come from the germline V gene. Trimming stripped 5 bases from V and 1 base from J, with 8 bases between. This CDR3 spans 13 amino acids. For the CDR3, the DNA is TGTGCCAGCTCAAAGACTAGCCAAGAGACCCAGTACTTC. It specifies CASSKTSQETQYF. Filled out from reference TRBV18 and TRBJ2-5, the complete variable domain reads NAGVMQNPRHLVRRRGQEARLRCSPMKGHSHVYWYRQLPEEGLKFMVYLQKENIIDESGMPKERFSAEFPKEGPSILRIQQVVRGDSAAYFCASSKTSQETQYFGPGTRLLVL.

This clonotype was seen at least ten times. V is TRBV10-2 and J is TRBJ2-1; TRBD1 or TRBD2 may be the D gene (6 bases each). Germline V gene data show CDR1 as WSHSY and CDR2 as SAAADI. Trimming shortened V by 4 bases and J by 15 bases, and 16 bases separated the two germline ends. The CDR3 contains 12 residues. This CDR3 is CASSVVGGPSFF. CDR3 coding DNA: TGCGCCAGCAGTGTAGTGGGGGGCCCGTCGTTCTTC.

This clonotype has ten or more counts. The V call is TRBV6-6, the J call TRBJ1-5; 7 bases fit TRBD1. Germline V lookup: CDR1 MNHNY, CDR2 SVGAGI (reference sequence). J lost 3 bases, V lost 6 bases, and 5 bases had no gene match. The CDR3 runs 14 residues. The CDR3 DNA is TGTGCCAGCAGACAGACAGGGACCAATCAGCCCCAGCATTTT. This gives the protein CASRQTGTNQPQHF.

This clonotype was counted many times. The chain carries TRBV7-3 and TRBJ2-2; 14 bases are a match to TRBD2. This CDR3 is 18 amino acids long. The J segment lost 2 bases and the V segment lost 5 bases, leaving 7 bases of the junction unmatched. The V gene's germline CDR1 is SGHTA and CDR2 FQGTGA. The CDR3 spells CASSPKGTSGGNTGELFF. The CDR3 coding sequence is TGTGCCAGCAGCCCAAAAGGGACTAGCGGGGGTAACACCGGGGAGCTGTTTTTT. Variable domain in full (rest from reference TRBV7-3 and TRBJ2-2): GAGVSQTPSNKVTEKGKYVELRCDPISGHTALYWYRQSLGQGPEFLIYFQGTGAADDSGLPNDRFFAVRPEGSVSTLKIQRTERGDSAVYLCASSPKGTSGGNTGELFFGEGSRLTVL.

This clonotype was seen many times. One end of the junction varies from germline; a read error may be responsible. This chain links TRBV3-1 with TRBJ2-1, with TRBD1 matching over 7 bases. Germline lookup yields CDR1 LGHDT and CDR2 YNNKEL (reference sequence). CDR3 length equals 11 residues. The CDR3 DNA sequence: TGTGCCAGCAGCCTACAGGGGCCCTTGGTCTTC. Translated: CASSLQGPLVF.

This clonotype was observed a handful of times. The chain links TRBV12-3 or TRBV12-4 to TRBJ1-6; no reliable D call. The CDR3 is 14 residues long. Trimming shortened V by 5 bases and J by 5 bases, and 10 bases separated the two germline ends. Written as DNA, the CDR3 is TGTGCCAGCAGTAAGGGTGGGGATAATTCACCCCTCCACTTT. Amino acid sequence: CASSKGGDNSPLHF.

This clonotype was counted ten times or more. The chain recombines TRBV28 with TRBJ1-1, with D possibly TRBD1 on 5 matching bases. This CDR3 contains 12 residues. Germline V lookup: CDR1 MDHEN, CDR2 SYDVKM. The V end was cut by 8 bases, the J end by 2 bases, with 9 bases between. The CDR3 DNA is TGTGCCAGCGCAGACAGTAACACTGAAGCTTTCTTT. It specifies CASADSNTEAFF.

This clonotype has a handful of counts. V gene TRBV6-1 combines with J gene TRBJ2-1; TRBD1 is a possible D gene (6 bases). The CDR3 sequence is 15 residues long. Trimming took 8 bases from V and 3 from J, leaving 17 bases between them. Germline-derived CDR1 and CDR2 are MNHNS and SASEGT. The CDR3 bases are TGTGCCAGCTACGCCGCAGGGGACAACTACAATGAGCAGTTCTTC. The encoded protein is CASYAAGDNYNEQFF.

A few counts support this clonotype. V and J are TRBV6-2 or TRBV6-3 and TRBJ1-1; possibly TRBD1 for D (5 bases). There are 14 residues in the CDR3. From germline, CDR1 is MNHEY and CDR2 SVGEGT. V lost 5 bases and J 4 bases, leaving 14 bases between the germline ends. CDR3 sequence reads: CASSVLGAGTEAFF. CDR3 in DNA: TGTGCCAGCAGTGTCCTAGGGGCTGGCACTGAAGCTTTCTTT.

The sample holds many counts of this clonotype. V usage is TRBV10-1 and J usage is TRBJ2-7; TRBD2 aligns across 12 bases. The CDR3 covers 14 residues. Germline assignment: CDR1 WNHNN and CDR2 SYGVQD (reference sequence). J lost 3 bases, V lost 5 bases, and 2 bases had no gene match. The CDR3 DNA reads as TGCGCCAGCAGTTTACTAGCGGGGGGCTACGAGCAGTACTTC. Translated, it gives CASSLLAGGYEQYF.

This clonotype was recorded at least ten times. The chain is built from TRBV6-6 and TRBJ1-2; 7 nucleotides match TRBD1. Trimming took 7 bases from V and 5 from J; bases not matched to a gene: 10. Germline V lookup: CDR1 MNHNY, CDR2 SVGAGI (reference sequence). The length of the CDR3 is 14 residues. The chain's CDR3 is CASTQEGQLYGYTF. The CDR3 coding sequence is TGTGCCAGCACTCAGGAGGGACAGTTATATGGCTACACCTTC.

This clonotype was seen ten or more times. The CDR3 coding sequence is TGTGCCAGCAGCCCAGTCGGGGTAGGAATCGAGAACACCATATATTTT. Translation: CASSPVGVGIENTIYF. The J gene is TRBJ1-3, the V gene TRBV4-2; no clear D gene. V shed 4 bases and J shed 7 bases, with 20 bases lying between them. Looked up from germline, CDR1 is LGHNA and CDR2 is YNFKEQ. This CDR3 spans 16 amino acids.

This clonotype was counted ten times or more. DNA of the CDR3: TGTGCCAGCAGCTTAGAGGTCAGAAGCTACGAGCAGTACTTC. It is translated as CASSLEVRSYEQYF. The chain combines TRBV7-2 with TRBJ2-7; D remains ambiguous. From germline, CDR1 is SGHTA and CDR2 FQGNSA. The length of the CDR3 is 14 residues. V dropped 1 base and J dropped 3 bases, with 10 bases sitting between them.